What follows are 6 T cell receptor beta chains derived from one specimen sequenced in a study of radiotherapy plus CTLA-4 blockade in lung cancer. Profiled with immunoSEQ multiplex PCR; TCRdb holds only in-frame clones, not every one. The sample gives some 87,000 clones, about 83% of which show up once; more than 14% is in the top ten. Here the sequenced sample was peripheral blood, taken from a patient treated with radiotherapy plus ipilimumab. Receptor source: a human donor with non-small cell lung cancer that progressed on radiotherapy plus ipilimumab.

This sequence joins TRBV9 and TRBJ2-2; the D gene could be TRBD1 or TRBD2 (5 bases each). Trimming shortened V by 1 base and J by 1 base, and 8 bases separated the two germline ends. The CDR3 covers 15 residues. Per the germline V gene, CDR1 is SGDLS and CDR2 is YYNGEE. CDR3 sequence reads: CASSVLGENTGELFF. As DNA, the CDR3 is TGTGCCAGCAGCGTATTGGGGGAGAACACCGGGGAGCTGTTTTTT.

V gene TRBV6-6 combines with J gene TRBJ2-3; 9 nucleotides match TRBD2. V dropped 6 bases and J dropped 6; count of bases not matched to a gene: 13. Germline CDR1 reads MNHNY; CDR2 reads SVGAGI (reference sequence). This CDR3 contains 16 residues. The CDR3 reads CASRQTSGSPGDTQYF. The CDR3 region has the DNA TGTGCCAGCAGGCAGACTAGCGGAAGCCCAGGGGATACGCAGTATTTT.

The gene calls are TRBV2 and TRBJ2-4, with TRBD2 matching over 7 bases. J was trimmed by 0 bases and V by 9 bases; bases with no gene match: 5. CDR3 size: 14 residues. Germline V CDR1 and CDR2: SNHLY, FYNNEI. CDR3 sequence (DNA): TGTGCCAGAAGCGGGGTGTTAGCCAAAAACATTCAGTACTTC. This encodes CARSGVLAKNIQYF.

The CDR3 bases are TGTGCCTCGGCCCGGGCGGGAGGGGCCAACGTCCTGACTTTC. Its translation is CASARAGGANVLTF. This rearrangement joins TRBV19 to TRBJ2-6, with a tentative D call TRBD2 (6 bases). CDR3 length: 14 amino acids. CDR1 LNHDA and CDR2 SQIVND come from the germline V gene (reference sequence). V shed 11 bases and J shed 4 bases, with 15 bases lying between them.

The gene calls are TRBV28 and TRBJ2-3, with D perhaps matching TRBD2 (6 bases). Trimming cost V 2 bases and J 6 bases, with 12 bases left between them. The CDR3 runs 14 residues. Germline-derived CDR1 and CDR2 are MDHEN and SYDVKM. CDR3 in amino acids: CASSLDYGGDTQYF. The CDR3 nucleotides are TGTGCCAGCAGTTTAGACTATGGAGGGGATACGCAGTATTTT. The entire variable domain, with the rest obtained from reference TRBV28 and TRBJ2-3, is as follows: DVKVTQSSRYLVKRTGEKVFLECVQDMDHENMFWYRQDPGLGLRLIYFSYDVKMKEKGDIPEGYSVSREKKERFSLILESASTNQTSMYLCASSLDYGGDTQYFGPGTRLTVL.

The chain combines TRBV27 with TRBJ2-5; D not resolved. This CDR3 contains 9 residues. The germline V gene has CDR1 MNHEY and CDR2 SMNVEV (reference sequence). The germline V and J ends were trimmed by 8 bases and 5 bases, with 3 bases remaining between them. The CDR3 spells CASPETQYF. CDR3 DNA sequence: TGTGCCAGCCCGGAGACCCAGTACTTC.